This T cell receptor beta chain was captured by sequencing in a study of control samples from healthy donors and cancer patients. From germline, CDR1 is LNHDA and CDR2 SQIVND (reference sequence). V gave up 7 bases and J gave up 0 bases, with 19 bases separating them. The CDR3 consists of 17 residues. Libraries were prepared by immunoSEQ multiplex PCR; TCRdb keeps only in-frame clonotypes and omits some of them. The sample shows about 170,000 clones, about 94% of them seen only once. This clonotype originated in a woman aged 60-70 years in good health. The sample consisted of blood. The V gene is TRBV19, the J gene TRBJ1-5; TRBD1 might be the D (5 bases). The CDR3 region is CASTKLGGRSSNQPQHF. The CDR3 DNA sequence: TGTGCCAGTACCAAATTGGGGGGTAGGAGTAGCAATCAGCCCCAGCATTTT.